The 2 T cell receptor beta chains presented below share a single source sample, sequenced in a study of T-cell reconstitution after alpha-beta-depleted transplantation in children. The TCRbeta library was prepared with unique molecular identifiers. Using its own MiXCR run on the PCR reads, TCRdb lists one record per CDR3 protein. This table has about 610,000 distinct CDR3 sequences, approximately 10% appearing once. Sequenced here: PBMCs from the stem cell graft donor, sampled from the stem cell graft. All receptors derive from a human donor who donated a stem cell graft to a child with acute myeloid leukemia.

The chain combines TRBV7-2 with TRBJ1-2; 8 bases are shared with TRBD1. Trimming cost V 1 base and J 4 bases; bases outside gene matches: 5. Germline values: CDR1 SGHTA, CDR2 FQGNSA. This CDR3 region has 15 residues. The CDR3 DNA reads TGTGCCAGCAGCTTAGGGACAGGGAGGGGCTATGGCTACACCTTC. It specifies CASSLGTGRGYGYTF.

This clonotype showed up many times. J is TRBJ1-3 and V is TRBV7-9; D unclear. CDR3 length: 18 amino acids. Trimming left V 1 base short and J 0 bases short, with 16 bases between. Germline V gene sequence: CDR1 SEHNR, CDR2 FQNEAQ (reference sequence). In DNA, the CDR3 is TGTGCCAGCAGCTTAGTCCTAAGCGAACCGGCCTCTGGAAACACCATATATTTT. Its translation: CASSLVLSEPASGNTIYF. Complete variable domain (other parts from reference TRBV7-9 and TRBJ1-3): DTGVSQNPRHKITKRGQNVTFRCDPISEHNRLYWYRQTLGQGPEFLTYFQNEAQLEKSRLLSDRFSAERPKGSFSTLEIQRTEQGDSAMYLCASSLVLSEPASGNTIYFGEGSWLTVV.